The 28 T cell receptor beta chains presented below share a single source sample, sequenced in a study of blood T cells in healthy people across ages. A second 7 to 11 cycle PCR used barcoded and J-beta primers. TCRdb passed the 5' RACE reads through MiXCR, listing each CDR3 protein once. The sample yields about 1.4 million distinct CDR3 sequences, 55% to 75% seen once. The sequencing sample was made of blood. Receptor source: a man between 18 and 35 years old in good health.

This clonotype was picked up many times. The chain combines TRBV2 with TRBJ2-4; tentative D call: TRBD2 (5 bases). Germline CDR1 and CDR2: SNHLY and FYNNEI. Trimming removed 3 bases from V and 1 base from J, with 13 bases in between. The CDR3 totals 16 residues. CDR3 loop: CASSDPPEGAKNIQYF. The CDR3 region has the DNA TGTGCCAGCAGTGATCCACCTGAGGGCGCCAAAAACATTCAGTACTTC.

This clonotype has just a few counts. CDR3 sequence: CATSGGLAGDYNEQFF. The CDR3 nucleotides read TGTGCCACCAGCGGAGGACTAGCGGGAGACTACAATGAGCAGTTCTTC. The gene calls are TRBV15 and TRBJ2-1; the match to TRBD2 covers 13 bases. J lost 3 bases, V lost 5 bases, and 4 bases had no gene match. Germline loops: CDR1 LNHNV, CDR2 YYDKDF (reference sequence). This CDR3 comprises 16 residues. The variable domain in full, completed from reference TRBV15 and TRBJ2-1, reads DAMVIQNPRYQVTQFGKPVTLSCSQTLNHNVMYWYQQKSSQAPKLLFHYYDKDFNNEADTPDNFQSRRPNTSFCFLDIRSPGLGDTAMYLCATSGGLAGDYNEQFFGPGTRLTVL.

This clonotype has at least ten counts. This chain joins TRBV11-2 and TRBJ2-3; 7 bases fit TRBD2. The CDR3 has 16 amino acids. V dropped 3 bases and J dropped 2; count of bases not matched to a gene: 8. Looked up from germline, CDR1 is SGHAT and CDR2 is FQNNGV. The CDR3 loop is CASSFGGVPSTDTQYF. The CDR3 DNA is TGTGCCAGCAGCTTTGGGGGGGTCCCCTCCACAGATACGCAGTATTTT.

The gene calls are TRBV20-1 and TRBJ1-2; D is perhaps TRBD1 (5 bases). The V gene lost 5 bases and the J gene lost 8 bases, with 24 bases spanning the gap. The CDR3 sequence is 15 residues long. Germline assignment: CDR1 DFQATT and CDR2 SNEGSKA (reference sequence). CDR3 residues: CSALRGTTSLWGYTF. The CDR3 nucleotides are TGCAGTGCTCTCCGGGGCACCACCTCCCTCTGGGGCTACACCTTC.

The rearrangement links TRBV19 to TRBJ2-1; D is uncertain. There are 16 residues in the CDR3. The V gene's germline CDR1 is LNHDA and CDR2 SQIVND (reference sequence). V was pared by 3 bases and J by 5 bases, with 17 bases between. The CDR3 spells CASSISALLGNNEQFF. The CDR3 coding sequence is TGTGCCAGTAGTATCAGTGCCCTCCTCGGCAACAATGAGCAGTTCTTC. Looking up the rest from reference TRBV19 and TRBJ2-1 gives the full variable domain: DGGITQSPKYLFRKEGQNVTLSCEQNLNHDAMYWYRQDPGQGLRLIYYSQIVNDFQKGDIAEGYSVSREKKESFPLTVTSAQKNPTAFYLCASSISALLGNNEQFFGPGTRLTVL.

The chain joins TRBV9 to TRBJ2-7; maybe TRBD2 (5 bases). This CDR3 has 10 amino acids. The germline CDR1 and CDR2 sequences are SGDLS and YYNGEE. With 7 bases removed from V and 7 bases from J, the gap between germline ends came to 9 bases. This chain's CDR3 is CASGPGEQYF. The CDR3 bases are TGTGCCAGCGGTCCGGGAGAGCAGTACTTC. Complete variable domain (other parts from reference TRBV9 and TRBJ2-7): DSGVTQTPKHLITATGQRVTLRCSPRSGDLSVYWYQQSLDQGLQFLIQYYNGEERAKGNILERFSAQQFPDLHSELNLSSLELGDSALYFCASGPGEQYFGPGTRLTVT.

The chain links TRBV10-3 to TRBJ2-3, with D tentatively TRBD1 (6 bases). The CDR3 is 14 residues long. Germline CDR1 is ENHRY and CDR2 is SYGVKD. V gave up 4 bases and J gave up 4 bases, with 12 bases separating them. CDR3 DNA: TGTGCCATCAGTGTGGGCAGGGGTTCAGATACGCAGTATTTT. Protein: CAISVGRGSDTQYF.

The J gene is TRBJ2-1, the V gene TRBV2; 9 bases agree with TRBD1. The CDR3 consists of 16 residues. Germline trimming cut 5 bases from V and 13 bases from J; bases unmatched to any gene: 18. The germline CDR1 and CDR2 sequences are SNHLY and FYNNEI. CDR3 sequence: CASSTRTGAVQETQFF. The CDR3, as DNA: TGTGCCAGCAGTACCAGGACAGGGGCCGTCCAAGAGACCCAGTTCTTC. The full variable domain, in which reference TRBV2 and TRBJ2-1 provide the parts outside the CDR3, is EPEVTQTPSHQVTQMGQEVILRCVPISNHLYFYWYRQILGQKVEFLVSFYNNEISEKSEIFDDQFSVERPDGSNFTLKIRSTKLEDSAMYFCASSTRTGAVQETQFFGPGTRLTVL.

J is TRBJ2-7 and V is TRBV10-3; the match to TRBD1 covers 9 bases. Trimming removed 7 bases from V and 6 bases from J; junction bases left unmatched: 7. CDR3 length: 13 amino acids. Germline CDR1 ENHRY, CDR2 SYGVKD. CDR3 in DNA: TGTGCCATCAAACCGGGACAGGGCGTCGAGCAGTACTTC. As protein: CAIKPGQGVEQYF.

There are a few counts of this clonotype. V usage is TRBV11-2 and J usage is TRBJ2-5, with D uncertain. In germline, CDR1 is SGHAT, CDR2 FQNNGV. The length of the CDR3 is 13 residues. V lost 3 bases and J 5 bases, leaving 10 bases between the germline ends. Here the CDR3 reads CASSLESSETQYF. The CDR3, as DNA: TGTGCCAGCAGCTTGGAGAGCTCGGAGACCCAGTACTTC.

V usage is TRBV4-1 and J usage is TRBJ1-2; D is possibly TRBD1 (5 bases). The germline V gene has CDR1 MGHRA and CDR2 YSYEKL. The CDR3 consists of 16 residues. V gave up 1 base and J gave up 2 bases, with 14 bases separating them. CDR3 nucleotide sequence: TGCGCCAGCAGCCAAGTCGGGGGAGCTTTGAACTATGGCTACACCTTC. It encodes CASSQVGGALNYGYTF.

The gene calls are TRBV5-1 and TRBJ2-2; 15 positions agree with TRBD2. The CDR3 is made up of 17 amino acids. V dropped 7 bases and J dropped 1; count of bases not matched to a gene: 5. The germline V gene has CDR1 SGHRS and CDR2 YFSETQ. The DNA for the CDR3 is TGCGCCAGCGGAGGACTAGCGGGAGGGATGAACACCGGGGAGCTGTTTTTT. This codes for CASGGLAGGMNTGELFF.

This sequence joins TRBV5-6 and TRBJ2-1, with 10 bases that match TRBD2. Trimming removed 4 bases from V and 2 bases from J; junction bases left unmatched: 15. Per germline, CDR1 SGHDT and CDR2 YYEEEE. This CDR3 contains 19 residues. The CDR3 here is CASSILRVEAGGPYNEQFF. The CDR3 nucleotides are TGTGCCAGCAGCATCCTCAGGGTGGAAGCGGGAGGGCCCTACAATGAGCAGTTCTTC.

Regarding this clonotype: The junction departs from germline at one end; a sequencing error may be responsible. V is TRBV27 and J is TRBJ1-1; the D is unclear. This CDR3 spans 14 amino acids. Per germline, CDR1 MNHEY and CDR2 SMNVEV (reference sequence). Here the CDR3 DNA reads TGTGCCAGCAGCTTATCGGGTAGAGGGCCTGAAGCTTTCTTT. This translates into CASSLSGRGPEAFF.

The rearrangement joins TRBV7-2 to TRBJ2-4, with D uncertain. CDR3 size: 15 residues. CDR1 is SGHTA, CDR2 FQGNSA, per germline. V was clipped by 5 bases and J by 3 bases, with 14 bases between them. As DNA, the CDR3 is TGTGCCAGCAGCCTACGTGGGCAAGACAAAAACATTCAGTACTTC. Protein product: CASSLRGQDKNIQYF.

CDR3 loop: CASSAYGRYNEQFF. CDR3 coding DNA: TGTGCCAGCAGTGCCTATGGGCGTTACAATGAGCAGTTCTTC. V is TRBV25-1 and J is TRBJ2-1; D uncertain. The germline V gene encodes CDR1 MGHDK and CDR2 SYGVNS. The CDR3 contains 14 residues. Trimming shortened V by 4 bases and J by 4 bases, and 11 bases separated the two germline ends.

This chain joins TRBV28 and TRBJ2-7; D remains unclear. V was shortened by 7 bases and J by 3 bases, with 10 bases between the two germline ends. Germline V gives CDR1 MDHEN, CDR2 SYDVKM. CDR3 size: 12 residues. The CDR3 here is CASTPDGYEQYF. CDR3 nucleotide sequence: TGTGCCAGCACCCCTGATGGCTACGAGCAGTACTTC.

This clonotype was counted only a few times. The chain has TRBV27 and TRBJ2-1; 10 bases fit TRBD2. J lost 6 bases, V lost 4 bases, and 9 bases had no gene match. Germline CDR1 MNHEY, CDR2 SMNVEV (reference sequence). There are 16 residues in the CDR3. CDR3 sequence (DNA): TGTGCCAGCAGTTCTTCCACTAGCGGGACCGCCAATGAGCAGTTCTTC. Protein sequence: CASSSSTSGTANEQFF.

The gene calls are TRBV6-5 and TRBJ1-2, with D uncertain. There are 13 residues in the CDR3. Between the trimmed V and J ends, which lost 2 bases and 1 base, there was a span of 5 bases. Germline lookup yields CDR1 MNHEY and CDR2 SVGAGI. The CDR3, as DNA: TGTGCCAGCAGTTACAGGTTTAACTATGGCTACACCTTC. It yields the protein CASSYRFNYGYTF.

The CDR3 nucleotides are TGTGCCAGCAGCCCCCGGGACAGGCCCCACGAGCAGTACTTC. As protein: CASSPRDRPHEQYF. The chain couples TRBV5-5 to TRBJ2-4; 8 bases match TRBD1. The J call is uncertain, as TRBJ2-7 better fits the DNA end. Germline V gives CDR1 SGHKS, CDR2 YYEKEE (reference sequence). The CDR3 is 14 amino acids.

The V and J genes are TRBV7-9 and TRBJ1-1; unclear D gene. CDR3 length: 14 residues. Germline CDR1 and CDR2: SEHNR and FQNEAQ (reference sequence). Trimming cost V 5 bases and J 7 bases, with 17 bases left between them. The CDR3 nucleotides are TGTGCCAGCAGCCTCAGCGAGAGGGCGGGTGAAGCTTTCTTT. Amino acid sequence: CASSLSERAGEAFF.

This clonotype was seen a single time. The chain has TRBV4-1 and TRBJ2-3; D is tentatively TRBD1 or TRBD2 (6 bases each). Germline V gene lookup returns CDR1 MGHRA and CDR2 YSYEKL. The CDR3 has 15 amino acids. V was trimmed by 4 bases and J by 2 bases, leaving 13 bases between them. The CDR3 DNA is TGCGCCAGCAGCCCCCCGACGGGGGCCACAGATACGCAGTATTTT. This gives the protein CASSPPTGATDTQYF.

The chain has TRBV4-1 and TRBJ2-4; the D gene is possibly TRBD2 (5 bases). From germline, CDR1 is MGHRA and CDR2 YSYEKL. This CDR3 spans 17 amino acids. V dropped 0 bases and J dropped 2 bases, with 14 bases sitting between them. The CDR3 is CASSQDFRGITKNIQYF. In DNA form, the CDR3 reads TGCGCCAGCAGCCAAGATTTCCGGGGAATAACCAAAAACATTCAGTACTTC.

The V gene is TRBV14, the J gene TRBJ2-7, with 10 nucleotides matching TRBD1. The J call could be wrong; TRBJ2-5 is a better fit for the DNA end. Germline V gives CDR1 SGHDN, CDR2 FVKESK. The CDR3 loop spans 19 amino acids. DNA for the CDR3: TGTGCCAGCAGCCAAGATTGGGGGATTCGACAGGGGGCGCGGGAGACCCAGTACTTC. This codes for CASSQDWGIRQGARETQYF.

The genes are TRBV20-1 and TRBJ1-2, with 7 bases matching TRBD1. The germline V gene encodes CDR1 DFQATT and CDR2 SNEGSKA (reference sequence). The CDR3 totals 14 residues. J lost 3 bases, V lost 3 bases, and 7 bases had no gene match. For the CDR3, the DNA is TGCAGTGCTAGTGGGGCAGGGGGGGACTATGGCTACACCTTC. It encodes CSASGAGGDYGYTF.

The genes are TRBV20-1 and TRBJ1-4; no clear D gene. CDR1 is DFQATT and CDR2 is SNEGSKA in the germline V gene (reference sequence). V was clipped by 0 bases and J by 4 bases, with 12 bases between them. This CDR3 has 15 residues. The CDR3 spells CSARDNGGINEKLFF. CDR3 sequence (DNA): TGCAGTGCTAGAGATAACGGAGGGATTAATGAAAAACTGTTTTTT.

The sample holds a few counts of this clonotype. The chain is built from TRBV11-2 and TRBJ2-1; 13 positions match TRBD2. Germline assignment: CDR1 SGHAT and CDR2 FQNNGV. V gave up 5 bases and J gave up 9 bases; unmatched junction bases: 7. This CDR3 comprises 15 residues. The CDR3 region has the DNA TGTGCCAGCAGCCCTACTAGCGGGGGGGCGCGTGAGCAGTTCTTC. Translated, it gives CASSPTSGGAREQFF.

This rearrangement joins TRBV13 to TRBJ2-3; TRBD2 might be the D (5 bases). Deletions cut 2 bases from V and 2 bases from J, with 14 bases between. CDR3 length equals 16 residues. CDR1 and CDR2 (germline): PRHDT, FYEKMQ (reference sequence). This chain's CDR3 is CASSLTAGPDTDTQYF. The CDR3 nucleotides are TGTGCCAGCAGCTTAACGGCGGGTCCCGACACAGATACGCAGTATTTT.